This T cell receptor (beta chain) was documented in a study of cytomegalovirus exposure and HLA in healthy donors. Use of 60 Vbeta and 13 Jbeta primers characterized the PCR. Assay: immunoSEQ multiplex PCR; the TCRdb copy retains only in-frame clones and omits some. This sample has under 200,000 clones, with 79% found just once. Study-wide results and caveats: Within the data, a cluster of highly shared sequence variants was likely a sequencing artifact. Later work showed greater clonal expansion in HLA-associated TCR beta chains than in equally common others. Presence/absence analysis assumed near-uniform sequencing depth across donors.

Germline trimming cut 1 base from V and 2 bases from J; bases unmatched to any gene: 7. CDR1 and CDR2 (germline): SGHVS, FNYEAQ. The CDR3 is 16 residues long. Details on this clone: Its antigen is still unknown.

V is TRBV7-6 and J is TRBJ2-7; 8 bases are shared with TRBD2. This receptor was taken from a woman in her forties or fifties in good health and CMV-seronegative. Sequenced input: PBMCs. The CDR3 region has the DNA TGTGCCAGCAGCTTAGAAGCTAGCGGGCCCACCTACGAGCAGTACTTC. As protein: CASSLEASGPTYEQYF.